Presented here are 15 T cell receptor beta chains from one specimen sequenced in a study of blood T cell repertoires in COVID-19. Repertoires were generated with immunoSEQ multiplex PCR, while TCRdb's copy carries only in-frame clones and drops some. The sample carries a few hundred thousand clones, roughly 86% recorded once. Sequenced: PBMCs or T cells enriched from blood (not recorded which). The origin of the receptors is a man aged 18 to 30 with acute COVID-19.

V is TRBV19 and J is TRBJ1-2; D ambiguous. Looked up from germline, CDR1 is LNHDA and CDR2 is SQIVND (reference sequence). The V gene lost 6 bases and the J gene lost 3 bases, with 17 bases spanning the gap. This CDR3 region has 15 residues. The CDR3 coding sequence is TGTGCCAGTAGCGGAGGGCTTGAGGCCTACTATGGCTACACCTTC. Its protein is CASSGGLEAYYGYTF.

The chain employs TRBV5-1 and TRBJ2-1, with D possibly TRBD1 on 5 matching bases. Trimming took off 5 bases at V and 7 bases at J, with 19 bases between the two ends. The CDR3 totals 15 residues. In germline, CDR1 is SGHRS, CDR2 YFSETQ. The CDR3 nucleotides are TGCGCCAGCAGTTCAGGGATCGAATTATCAAATGAGCAGTTCTTC. Its translation is CASSSGIELSNEQFF.

The V gene is TRBV28, the J gene TRBJ1-2; D unclear. V lost 4 bases and J 7 bases, leaving 13 bases between the germline ends. The germline gives CDR1 MDHEN, CDR2 SYDVKM. The CDR3 extends over 13 amino acids. The CDR3 DNA reads as TGTGCCAGCAGTTCCCTCGGGGAAAGTGGCTACACCTTC. It codes for CASSSLGESGYTF.

This chain joins TRBV25-1 and TRBJ1-1; D is perhaps TRBD1 (5 bases). The V gene lost 2 bases and the J gene lost 4 bases, with 23 bases spanning the gap. The length of the CDR3 is 18 residues. Germline CDR1 MGHDK, CDR2 SYGVNS. CDR3 sequence reads: CASSENWWRGGLGTEAFF. DNA for the CDR3: TGTGCCAGCAGTGAAAATTGGTGGAGGGGAGGGTTGGGCACTGAAGCTTTCTTT.

CDR3 nucleotide sequence: TGTGCCAGCAGTTTTCAGGCTAACTATGGCTACACCTTC. Residues: CASSFQANYGYTF. The rearrangement links TRBV27 to TRBJ1-2; D remains ambiguous. The V end was cut by 3 bases, the J end by 0 bases, with 5 bases between. The CDR3 extends over 13 amino acids. CDR1 is MNHEY and CDR2 is SMNVEV in the germline V gene (reference sequence).

This clone was recorded once. V is TRBV3-1 (or the pseudogene TRBV3-2) and J is TRBJ2-1; 16 bases align to TRBD2. Germline CDR1 is LGHDT and CDR2 is YNNKEL (reference sequence). V lost 4 bases to trimming and J lost 8 bases; unmatched junction nucleotides: 2. There are 15 residues in the CDR3. CDR3 nucleotides: TGTGCCAGCAGCCCGGGACTAGCGGGAGGGTATGAGCAGTTCTTC. Encoded protein: CASSPGLAGGYEQFF.

This chain uses TRBV5-1 with TRBJ2-3; TRBD1 aligns across 11 bases. CDR1 SGHRS and CDR2 YFSETQ come from the germline V gene. V gave up 4 bases and J gave up 2 bases; unmatched junction bases: 12. CDR3 size: 18 residues. CDR3 in amino acids: CASSPGQGAPPNTDTQYF. Here the CDR3 DNA reads TGCGCCAGCAGCCCCGGACAGGGGGCCCCTCCGAACACAGATACGCAGTATTTT.

The rearrangement links TRBV7-9 to TRBJ2-7; a possible D gene is TRBD2 (6 bases). Germline loops: CDR1 SEHNR, CDR2 FQNEAQ (reference sequence). CDR3 size: 16 residues. V lost 5 bases and J 6 bases, leaving 23 bases between the germline ends. This chain's CDR3 is CASSLPDDGGPGEQYF. The CDR3 region has the DNA TGTGCCAGCAGCCTCCCCGACGACGGGGGTCCGGGCGAGCAGTACTTC. Together with reference TRBV7-9 and TRBJ2-7, the CDR3 gives the full variable domain: DTGVSQNPRHKITKRGQNVTFRCDPISEHNRLYWYRQTLGQGPEFLTYFQNEAQLEKSRLLSDRFSAERPKGSFSTLEIQRTEQGDSAMYLCASSLPDDGGPGEQYFGPGTRLTVT.

The table lists this clone with a count of one. The CDR3 bases are TGTGCCAGCAGCTTAGGGGGTCCGGGACACCGGGGGGTTGGCTACACCTTC. This translates into CASSLGGPGHRGVGYTF. V usage is TRBV7-9 and J usage is TRBJ1-2; D may be TRBD1 (6 bases). Germline lookup yields CDR1 SEHNR and CDR2 FQNEAQ (reference sequence). Trimming shortened V by 1 base and J by 7 bases, and 22 bases separated the two germline ends. This CDR3 comprises 17 residues.

The chain uses TRBV5-1 and TRBJ1-1; D may be TRBD1 (6 bases). This CDR3 is 14 amino acids long. V lost 4 bases and J lost 0, with 10 bases in between. Per the germline V gene, CDR1 is SGHRS and CDR2 is YFSETQ. This chain's CDR3 is CASSEQGLNTEAFF. CDR3 coding DNA: TGCGCCAGCAGCGAACAGGGACTGAACACTGAAGCTTTCTTT.

CDR3 amino acids: CASSLEGTAGNTIYF. CDR3 sequence (DNA): TGTGCCAGCAGCTTAGAGGGGACAGCTGGAAACACCATATATTTT. The chain uses TRBV7-2 and TRBJ1-3; 7 nucleotides match TRBD1. Germline V gene data show CDR1 as SGHTA and CDR2 as FQGNSA. V lost 1 base and J lost 2; bases outside the gene matches: 2. This CDR3 contains 15 residues.

This sequence joins TRBV19 and TRBJ2-1, with 8 bases fitting TRBD2. The CDR3 loop spans 14 amino acids. V lost 8 bases and J lost 0; bases outside the gene matches: 3. Germline CDR1 LNHDA, CDR2 SQIVND (reference sequence). The DNA for the CDR3 is TGTGCCAGTGGCAGCGGGAGCTCCTACAATGAGCAGTTCTTC. Protein product: CASGSGSSYNEQFF.

The rearrangement links TRBV25-1 to TRBJ2-7; D gene unclear. Germline CDR1 is MGHDK and CDR2 is SYGVNS. This CDR3 has 11 amino acids. V was trimmed by 3 bases and J by 7 bases, leaving 7 bases between them. The CDR3 region is CASSDYQEQYF. The CDR3 DNA reads as TGTGCCAGCAGTGATTATCAGGAGCAGTACTTC.

The chain couples TRBV6-5 to TRBJ2-7; D is ambiguous. Germline CDR1 is MNHEY and CDR2 is SVGAGI. With 5 bases removed from V and 2 bases from J, the gap between germline ends came to 13 bases. CDR3 length: 14 residues. This CDR3 is CASSRPTPTYEQYF. CDR3 coding DNA: TGTGCCAGCAGTCGACCGACACCCACCTACGAGCAGTACTTC.

The CDR3 region is CASSSLAGINQFF. CDR3 sequence (DNA): TGTGCCAGCAGCTCCCTAGCGGGAATCAACCAGTTCTTC. The chain recombines TRBV7-9 with TRBJ2-1; 9 nucleotides agree with TRBD2. The CDR3 is 13 amino acids. V trimming: 4 bases; J trimming: 13 bases; junction bases outside the gene matches: 8. Germline CDR1 SEHNR, CDR2 FQNEAQ (reference sequence).